These T cell receptor beta chains were read from a single sample in a study of blood T cells in healthy people across ages. Each CDR3 protein gets one entry after TCRdb re-called the 5' RACE reads with MiXCR. The sample holds approximately 800,000 distinct CDR3 sequences, over 45% seen once. The sample comprised blood. All receptors come from a man aged 25-40 years in good health. The CDR3 runs from the conserved cysteine through the conserved F or W. Fields, in order: clone size, J gene, D gene, V gene, CDR3 DNA, CDR3 protein. A D gene is named only where the DNA matches it firmly. The listing skips clone size in some rows; elsewhere it reads once, few, many or a size class.

size: few; J: TRBJ1-5; D: TRBD1; V: TRBV6-1; DNA: TGTGCCAGCAGTGCCTGGGACAGGCCTCAGCATTTT; CDR3: CASSAWDRPQHF
size: once; J: TRBJ2-1; D: -; V: TRBV7-9; DNA: TGTGCCAGCAGCCCTGGGGGGTCCCCATCCTACAATGAGCAGTTCTTC; CDR3: CASSPGGSPSYNEQFF
size: -; J: TRBJ2-1; D: TRBD2; V: TRBV4-2; DNA: TGTGCCAGCGGACCTCATAGAACGGGAGGGCCTCATGAGCAGTTCTTC; CDR3: CASGPHRTGGPHEQFF
size: -; J: TRBJ2-2; D: -; V: TRBV12-5; DNA: TGTGCTAGTGGTTTCCCTGGCGGGGAGCTGTTTTTT; CDR3: CASGFPGGELFF
size: -; J: TRBJ1-1; D: -; V: TRBV6-6; DNA: TGTGCCAGCAGCCTCTCCACAGGACGACAAGCTTTCTTT; CDR3: CASSLSTGRQAFF
size: -; J: TRBJ2-3; D: -; V: TRBV29-1; DNA: TGCAGCGGGTTCGGGACTACAGATACGCAGTATTTT; CDR3: CSGFGTTDTQYF
size: -; J: TRBJ2-5; D: -; V: TRBV20-1; DNA: TGCAGTGCTAGAGGGCTGCGGGGGCCCCAAGAGACCCAGTACTTC; CDR3: CSARGLRGPQETQYF
size: few; J: TRBJ2-3; D: -; V: TRBV20-1; DNA: TGCAGTGCTAGCCAACATAGCACAGATACGCAGTATTTT; CDR3: CSASQHSTDTQYF
size: -; J: TRBJ2-5; D: -; V: TRBV4-2; DNA: TGTGCCAGCAGCCAAGGAATTGGAGAGACCCAGTACTTC; CDR3: CASSQGIGETQYF
size: -; J: TRBJ2-7; D: -; V: TRBV20-1; DNA: TGCAGTGCTGCCACTAGCCGCTCCTACAATGAGCAGTACTTC; CDR3: CSAATSRSYNEQYF
size: -; J: TRBJ1-1; D: -; V: TRBV6-5; DNA: TGTGCCAGCAGTTACTCCGGCGCTGAAGCTTTCTTT; CDR3: CASSYSGAEAFF
size: few; J: TRBJ2-7; D: -; V: TRBV20-1; DNA: TGCAGTGCACCGGTCTCACAGATTGGTCACACCTACGAGCAGTACTTC; CDR3: CSAPVSQIGHTYEQYF
size: -; J: TRBJ1-5; D: -; V: TRBV21-1; DNA: TGTGCCAGCAGCAACGTTGGTCAGCCCCAGCATTTT; CDR3: CASSNVGQPQHF
size: few; J: TRBJ2-7; D: -; V: TRBV7-2; DNA: TGTGCCAGCAGCTTAATGGGCGACGGCTCGTCCTACGAGCAGTACTTC; CDR3: CASSLMGDGSSYEQYF
size: -; J: TRBJ1-2; D: TRBD1; V: TRBV27; DNA: TGTGCCAGCAGTCACACAGGGGGGGACTATGGCTACACCTTC; CDR3: CASSHTGGDYGYTF
size: -; J: TRBJ2-7; D: -; V: TRBV25-1; DNA: TGTGCCAGCAGTGAATCCTCTGTAGACTCCTACGAGCAGTACTTC; CDR3: CASSESSVDSYEQYF
size: -; J: TRBJ1-2; D: TRBD1; V: TRBV7-2; DNA: TGTGCCAGCAGCTATACAGGGGGAGCTAACTATGGCTACACCTTC; CDR3: CASSYTGGANYGYTF
size: few; J: TRBJ2-1; D: -; V: TRBV6-6; DNA: TGTGCCAGCAGCAGATTTCTTTACAATGAGCAGTTCTTC; CDR3: CASSRFLYNEQFF
size: -; J: TRBJ2-2; D: -; V: TRBV5-1; DNA: TGCGCCAGCAGCTTGGGGACCCTTGGCGGGGAGCTGTTTTTT; CDR3: CASSLGTLGGELFF
size: -; J: TRBJ2-5; D: TRBD2; V: TRBV11-1; DNA: TGTGCCAGCAGCAGAATGACTAGCGGGAGGGAAGAGACCCAGTACTTC; CDR3: CASSRMTSGREETQYF
size: -; J: TRBJ1-2; D: -; V: TRBV15; DNA: TGTGCCACCAGCAGAGAGGGCAGGAGGGGCTACACCTTC; CDR3: CATSREGRRGYTF
size: -; J: TRBJ1-2; D: -; V: TRBV4-1; DNA: TGCGCCAGCAGCCAACCGGGAGCGTACTATGGCTACACCTTC; CDR3: CASSQPGAYYGYTF
size: few; J: TRBJ1-2; D: -; V: TRBV29-1; DNA: TGCAGCGTTGAAGAAGGTGCCTCTGGCTACACCTTC; CDR3: CSVEEGASGYTF
size: -; J: TRBJ1-2; D: -; V: TRBV29-1; DNA: TGCAGCGTACCGACAGTGCGCGGCTACACCTTC; CDR3: CSVPTVRGYTF
size: -; J: TRBJ2-7; D: -; V: TRBV14; DNA: TGTGCCAGCAGCCGCGTGATGGGACACGGTTTTAATGAGCAGTACTTC; CDR3: CASSRVMGHGFNEQYF
size: many; J: TRBJ2-3; D: -; V: TRBV5-1; DNA: TGCGCCAGCAGCTCCCTACAGGGAATGTTCGTCACAGATACGCAGTATTTT; CDR3: CASSSLQGMFVTDTQYF
size: -; J: TRBJ1-1; D: -; V: TRBV7-9; DNA: TGTGCCAGCAGCTTATTGGAGGGAACTGAAGCTTTCTTT; CDR3: CASSLLEGTEAFF
size: -; J: TRBJ2-6; D: TRBD1; V: TRBV5-1; DNA: TGCGCCAGCAGCTTGGGGGTGGCGAGTGACAGGGCTGGGGCCAACGTCCTGACTTTC; CDR3: CASSLGVASDRAGANVLTF
size: once; J: TRBJ2-7; D: TRBD2; V: TRBV4-3; DNA: TGCGCCAGCAGCCCCAGGGCCATAGCGGGACCCTACGAGCAGTACTTC; CDR3: CASSPRAIAGPYEQYF
size: -; J: TRBJ2-5; D: TRBD1; V: TRBV20-1; DNA: TGCAGTGCAAGAAGACAGGGGTGGGAGACCCAGTACTTC; CDR3: CSARRQGWETQYF
size: -; J: TRBJ2-3; D: TRBD2; V: TRBV6-5; DNA: TGTGCCGGTCAGCGGGACCACACAGATACGCAGTATTTT; CDR3: CAGQRDHTDTQYF
size: -; J: TRBJ1-2; D: TRBD1; V: TRBV7-2; DNA: TGTGCCAGCAGCGGCAGGGGGCACGGCTACACCTTC; CDR3: CASSGRGHGYTF
size: once; J: TRBJ1-5; D: TRBD1; V: TRBV20-1; DNA: TGCAGTGCTAGAGATATAGCCCAGACAGGGGGGCAGCCCCAGCATTTT; CDR3: CSARDIAQTGGQPQHF
size: many; J: TRBJ2-1; D: TRBD2; V: TRBV6-2/TRBV6-3; DNA: TGTGCCAGCAGTCAAATAGCGGGAGGGCCACATGAGCAGTTCTTC; CDR3: CASSQIAGGPHEQFF
size: -; J: TRBJ2-7; D: -; V: TRBV7-2; DNA: TGTGCCAGCAGCTCCTCTCTCGTCGAGCAGTACTTC; CDR3: CASSSSLVEQYF
size: -; J: TRBJ1-4; D: -; V: TRBV27; DNA: TGTGCCAGCAGTTCATACCTTAATGAAAAACTGTTTTTT; CDR3: CASSSYLNEKLFF
size: -; J: TRBJ2-5; D: TRBD2; V: TRBV7-9; DNA: TGTGCCAGCAGCTTAGTTCGGGAGGGCGAGACCCAGTACTTC; CDR3: CASSLVREGETQYF
size: -; J: TRBJ2-3; D: -; V: TRBV3-1; DNA: TGTGCCAGCAGCCTCGACCGGGAGAGAACAGATACGCAGTATTTT; CDR3: CASSLDRERTDTQYF
size: once; J: TRBJ1-6; D: TRBD1; V: TRBV27; DNA: TGTGCCAGCAGTTTGTACGGACAGGGTTCGCCCCTCCACTTT; CDR3: CASSLYGQGSPLHF
size: -; J: TRBJ2-4; D: TRBD1; V: TRBV19; DNA: TGTGCCAGTAGTCCTGACAGGGAAAACATTCAGTACTTC; CDR3: CASSPDRENIQYF
size: few; J: TRBJ2-1; D: -; V: TRBV7-2; DNA: TGTGCCAGCAGCTTTACTTACGATGAGCAGTTCTTC; CDR3: CASSFTYDEQFF
size: few; J: TRBJ2-7; D: TRBD2; V: TRBV5-1; DNA: TGCGCCAGCACCCTAAGCCCCACTAGCGGGAGGCCGTACGAGCAGTACTTC; CDR3: CASTLSPTSGRPYEQYF
size: -; J: TRBJ2-3; D: TRBD2; V: TRBV7-2; DNA: TGTGCCAGCAGCTTAAGCGGGATGGGCACAGATACGCAGTATTTT; CDR3: CASSLSGMGTDTQYF
size: -; J: TRBJ2-7; D: -; V: TRBV28; DNA: TGTGCCAGCAGTTCCCGGGGCTACTACTTCTACGAGCAGTACTTC; CDR3: CASSSRGYYFYEQYF
size: few; J: TRBJ2-7; D: TRBD2; V: TRBV20-1; DNA: TGCAGTGCTACTGCTAGCGGGAGGGCCTACGAGCAGTACTTC; CDR3: CSATASGRAYEQYF
size: -; J: TRBJ2-3; D: -; V: TRBV20-1; DNA: TGCAGTGCTCCTCAGGGGGGAGGAGATACGCAGTATTTT; CDR3: CSAPQGGGDTQYF
size: -; J: TRBJ2-7; D: -; V: TRBV15; DNA: TGTGCCACCAGCCAGGACCTGGACTATTTAATCGAGCAGTACTTC; CDR3: CATSQDLDYLIEQYF
size: -; J: TRBJ2-5; D: -; V: TRBV7-2; DNA: TGTGCCAGCAGCCTGCGCTGGGCGGCGGAGGAAGAGACCCAGTACTTC; CDR3: CASSLRWAAEEETQYF
size: -; J: TRBJ1-5; D: -; V: TRBV4-3; DNA: TGCGCCAGCAGCCAAGATTATAGGGGTAATCAGCCCCAGCATTTT; CDR3: CASSQDYRGNQPQHF
size: -; J: TRBJ1-1; D: -; V: TRBV30; DNA: TGTGCCTGGAGTGTGCCAGACTTACACACTGAAGCTTTCTTT; CDR3: CAWSVPDLHTEAFF
size: once; J: TRBJ1-1; D: -; V: TRBV10-3; DNA: TGTGCCATCAGCCACGGAGGGGGAGACACTGAAGCTTTCTTT; CDR3: CAISHGGGDTEAFF
size: -; J: TRBJ2-1; D: -; V: TRBV9; DNA: TGTGCCAGCAGCGTGGACCCGGGGGCCGATGAGCAGTTCTTC; CDR3: CASSVDPGADEQFF
size: -; J: TRBJ1-2; D: -; V: TRBV28; DNA: TGTGCCAGCAGCCGACCGGGTCCTCCTAGGTATGGCTACACCTTC; CDR3: CASSRPGPPRYGYTF
size: -; J: TRBJ2-7; D: -; V: TRBV10-3; DNA: TGTGCCATCACATCAGCTGAAAGGGCGGGTTCCTACGAGCAGTACTTC; CDR3: CAITSAERAGSYEQYF
size: few; J: TRBJ2-6; D: -; V: TRBV7-9; DNA: TGTGCCAGCAGTTCGGGACTGGACAGCAGCTCTGGGGCCAACGTCCTGACTTTC; CDR3: CASSSGLDSSSGANVLTF